Below, 30 T cell receptor beta chains from the same sample are listed, as sequenced in a study of blood T cell repertoires in COVID-19. Clones were read by immunoSEQ multiplex PCR, and TCRdb kept only the in-frame ones, dropping some. The repertoire holds about 370,000 clones, with approximately 90% as singletons. The sample was PBMCs or T cells enriched from blood (not recorded which). The receptors shown here come from a man between 18 and 29 years old who had recovered from COVID-19.

The rearrangement uses TRBV11-3 and TRBJ2-1, with TRBD2 matching 10 bases. The CDR3 is made up of 18 amino acids. Germline CDR1 SGHNT, CDR2 YENEEA. With V trimmed by 2 bases and J by 0 bases, 7 bases remained unmatched. This CDR3 is CASSLSTSGPSSYNEQFF. CDR3 DNA: TGTGCCAGCAGCTTATCGACTAGCGGGCCTAGCTCCTACAATGAGCAGTTCTTC.

This sequence joins TRBV16 and TRBJ1-4; the D gene is possibly TRBD1 (5 bases). CDR1 is KGHSY, CDR2 FQNENV, per germline. Trimming took 4 bases from V and 10 from J, leaving 13 bases between them. This CDR3 comprises 13 residues. This CDR3 is CASSRQGGGKLFF. CDR3 DNA: TGTGCCAGCAGCCGCCAGGGCGGTGGAAAACTGTTTTTT. The full variable domain, rest sourced from reference TRBV16 and TRBJ1-4, is GEEVAQTPKHLVRGEGQKAKLYCAPIKGHSYVFWYQQVLKNEFKFLISFQNENVFDETGMPKERFSAKCLPNSPCSLEIQATKLEDSAVYFCASSRQGGGKLFFGSGTQLSVL.

The chain uses TRBV19 and TRBJ1-2; 12 nucleotides align to TRBD1. Germline V gene data show CDR1 as LNHDA and CDR2 as SQIVND (reference sequence). This CDR3 spans 14 amino acids. V trimming: 6 bases; J trimming: 2 bases; junction bases outside the gene matches: 1. CDR3 loop: CASRGTGGNYGYTF. DNA for the CDR3: TGTGCCAGTAGGGGGACAGGGGGCAACTATGGCTACACCTTC.

V gene TRBV24-1 combines with J gene TRBJ2-1; 11 bases are shared with TRBD2. Looked up from germline, CDR1 is KGHDR and CDR2 is SFDVKD. The junction had 3 bases not matched to a gene; V was cut back by 9 bases and J by 6 bases. This CDR3 contains 13 residues. The CDR3 spells CATGTSGFNEQFF. The CDR3 DNA is TGTGCCACCGGGACTAGCGGATTCAATGAGCAGTTCTTC.

This clone was detected only once. The chain employs TRBV3-1 (or the pseudogene TRBV3-2) and TRBJ1-1; D is ambiguous. The CDR3 is 12 residues long. V lost 4 bases and J lost 4, with 7 bases in between. CDR1 is LGHDT and CDR2 is YNNKEL in the germline V gene (reference sequence). The chain's CDR3 is CASSLPGTEAFF. The CDR3 DNA reads as TGTGCCAGCAGCCTGCCGGGCACTGAAGCTTTCTTT.

CDR3 loop: CASSLTSGVDTEAFF. DNA for the CDR3: TGTGCCAGCAGCTTAACGTCAGGGGTCGACACTGAAGCTTTCTTT. V and J are TRBV7-2 and TRBJ1-1; D is possibly TRBD1 (6 bases). This CDR3 is 15 amino acids long. V dropped 2 bases and J dropped 3 bases, with 13 bases sitting between them. Germline CDR1 reads SGHTA; CDR2 reads FQGNSA.

The chain employs TRBV5-1 and TRBJ2-5; weak D call: TRBD1 (6 bases). Trimming removed 9 bases from V and 2 bases from J, with 14 bases in between. The CDR3 has 13 amino acids. CDR1 is SGHRS, CDR2 YFSETQ, per germline. Here the CDR3 reads CATRTGTQETQYF. DNA of the CDR3: TGCGCCACACGTACCGGGACACAAGAGACCCAGTACTTC.

This clone was picked up one time. The chain employs TRBV28 and TRBJ1-6; maybe TRBD1 (5 bases). This CDR3 is built from 13 residues. With 7 bases removed from V and 4 bases from J, the gap between germline ends came to 8 bases. Germline V CDR1 and CDR2: MDHEN, SYDVKM. Here the CDR3 DNA reads TGTGCCAGCAAGGAGGGGTATAATTCACCCCTCCACTTT. Protein sequence: CASKEGYNSPLHF. The full variable domain, rest sourced from reference TRBV28 and TRBJ1-6, is DVKVTQSSRYLVKRTGEKVFLECVQDMDHENMFWYRQDPGLGLRLIYFSYDVKMKEKGDIPEGYSVSREKKERFSLILESASTNQTSMYLCASKEGYNSPLHFGNGTRLTVT.

This chain uses TRBV9 with TRBJ2-1; 9 bases agree with TRBD2. Per the germline V gene, CDR1 is SGDLS and CDR2 is YYNGEE. Losses at the gene ends were 0 bases for V and 6 bases for J; bases not matched to a gene: 4. This CDR3 region has 15 residues. The CDR3 DNA is TGTGCCAGCAGCGTAGGGGTGGGACTAGCCAATGAGCAGTTCTTC. Translation: CASSVGVGLANEQFF.

This clone was counted once. The chain employs TRBV28 and TRBJ2-7; a weak D match, TRBD1 (6 bases). The CDR3 runs to 14 residues. Trimming left V 2 bases short and J 4 bases short, with 12 bases between. The germline gives CDR1 MDHEN, CDR2 SYDVKM. The CDR3 loop reads CASSLVPGEYEQYF. The CDR3 coding sequence is TGTGCCAGCAGTTTAGTCCCAGGGGAGTACGAGCAGTACTTC.

The chain employs TRBV3-1 (or the pseudogene TRBV3-2) and TRBJ1-2, with D unclear. The germline CDR1 and CDR2 sequences are LGHDT and YNNKEL (reference sequence). The CDR3 length is 11 residues. The ends were cut back, 3 bases at V and 7 bases at J, with 6 bases in the middle. DNA of the CDR3: TGTGCCAGCAGCCAGTCGAGTGGCTACACCTTC. Its translation: CASSQSSGYTF.

This clone was detected once. The V and J genes are TRBV5-1 and TRBJ1-4, with D possibly matching TRBD1 (6 bases). Per the germline V gene, CDR1 is SGHRS and CDR2 is YFSETQ. Between the trimmed V and J ends, which lost 4 bases and 2 bases, there was a span of 12 bases. The CDR3 covers 15 residues. The CDR3 bases are TGCGCCAGCAGCGCAGGGGTAGCGACTAATGAAAAACTGTTTTTT. Amino acid sequence: CASSAGVATNEKLFF.

CDR3 in DNA: TGTGCCAGCAGTCCCCCAGAGGGTTGGTACACTGAAGCTTTCTTT. This sequence encodes CASSPPEGWYTEAFF. The chain recombines TRBV6-5 with TRBJ1-1; D gene unclear. The germline V gene encodes CDR1 MNHEY and CDR2 SVGAGI. This CDR3 region has 15 residues. The germline V and J ends were trimmed by 5 bases and 3 bases, with 16 bases remaining between them.

The chain has TRBV6-5 and TRBJ2-5, with unresolved D. There are 12 residues in the CDR3. Trimming removed 9 bases from V and 1 base from J, with 9 bases in between. CDR1 MNHEY and CDR2 SVGAGI come from the germline V gene. CDR3 in amino acids: CASNLSQETQYF. Written as DNA, the CDR3 is TGTGCCAGTAATCTGTCCCAAGAGACCCAGTACTTC.

The rearrangement uses TRBV7-2 and TRBJ2-3; D perhaps matches TRBD2 (6 bases). V shed 7 bases and J shed 1 base, with 18 bases lying between them. The CDR3 has 16 residues. Germline V CDR1 and CDR2: SGHTA, FQGNSA. CDR3 amino acids: CASIPAGGVGTDTQYF. The CDR3 nucleotides read TGTGCCAGCATCCCGGCTGGAGGGGTTGGCACAGATACGCAGTATTTT. The complete variable domain, with remaining parts taken from reference TRBV7-2 and TRBJ2-3, reads GAGVSQSPSNKVTEKGKDVELRCDPISGHTALYWYRQSLGQGLEFLIYFQGNSAPDKSGLPSDRFSAERTGGSVSTLTIQRTQQEDSAVYLCASIPAGGVGTDTQYFGPGTRLTVL.

This clone was counted once. The chain has TRBV6-5 and TRBJ2-1; the D is unclear. The CDR3 spans 13 residues. CDR1 MNHEY and CDR2 SVGAGI come from the germline V gene. Trimming cost V 8 bases and J 4 bases, with 12 bases left between them. As DNA, the CDR3 is TGTGCCAGCTGCCAGGATCAGTACAATGAGCAGTTCTTC. It specifies CASCQDQYNEQFF.

CDR3 sequence: CASSLRGRNGYTF. CDR3 sequence (DNA): TGTGCCAGCAGCCTAAGAGGGAGAAATGGCTACACCTTC. The chain recombines TRBV3-1 (or the pseudogene TRBV3-2) with TRBJ1-2; D uncertain. V lost 4 bases to trimming and J lost 6 bases, with 12 bases between them. Per the germline V gene, CDR1 is LGHDT and CDR2 is YNNKEL (reference sequence). This CDR3 region has 13 residues.

This sequence joins TRBV7-7 and TRBJ2-7; possibly TRBD1 for D (5 bases). Per germline, CDR1 SSHAT and CDR2 FNYEAQ (reference sequence). The germline V and J ends were trimmed by 5 bases and 0 bases, with 11 bases remaining between them. This CDR3 comprises 14 residues. CDR3 nucleotides: TGTGCCAGCAGCCTGACAGTCAACTCCTACGAGCAGTACTTC. Translating gives CASSLTVNSYEQYF. The full variable domain, with the rest looked up from reference TRBV7-7 and TRBJ2-7, is GAGVSQSPRYKVTKRGQDVTLRCDPISSHATLYWYQQALGQGPEFLTYFNYEAQPDKSGLPSDRFSAERPEGSISTLTIQRTEQRDSAMYRCASSLTVNSYEQYFGPGTRLTVT.

The chain is built from TRBV5-1 and TRBJ2-3; 10 nucleotides line up with TRBD2. The CDR3 contains 15 residues. Germline CDR1 and CDR2: SGHRS and YFSETQ. V shed 6 bases and J 0 bases; nucleotides not matched to a gene: 4. CDR3 DNA sequence: TGCGCCAGCACCCTAGCGGGGGATAGCACAGATACGCAGTATTTT. Residues: CASTLAGDSTDTQYF.

The V call is TRBV7-8, the J call TRBJ1-1, with D hard to call. Trimming removed 3 bases from V and 3 bases from J, with 17 bases in between. The length of the CDR3 is 16 residues. Germline assignment: CDR1 SGHVS and CDR2 FQNEAQ. CDR3 protein: CASSFPARGGYTEAFF. DNA for the CDR3: TGTGCCAGCAGCTTTCCTGCGCGGGGAGGTTACACTGAAGCTTTCTTT.

The chain uses TRBV18 and TRBJ1-1, with TRBD1 identical over 9 bases. Germline CDR1 is KGHSH and CDR2 is LQKENI. This CDR3 has 15 amino acids. V lost 5 bases, J lost 10 bases, and 14 bases stayed unmatched. The CDR3 DNA sequence: TGTGCCAGCTCAGTCCCTCCGGGACAGGGTCGATCAGCTTTCTTT. Amino acid sequence: CASSVPPGQGRSAFF.

The genes are TRBV5-5 and TRBJ2-3; TRBD1 might be the D (5 bases). Germline lookup yields CDR1 SGHKS and CDR2 YYEKEE (reference sequence). The V end lost 1 base, the J end lost 5 bases, and 11 bases lay between the germline ends. The CDR3 length is 14 residues. For the CDR3, the DNA is TGTGCCAGCAGCTTGTTAATGGGGCTAGATACGCAGTATTTT. Amino acid sequence: CASSLLMGLDTQYF.

This chain joins TRBV28 and TRBJ2-7; 8 bases line up with TRBD2. The CDR3 totals 15 residues. V trimming: 2 bases; J trimming: 3 bases; junction bases outside the gene matches: 6. In germline, CDR1 is MDHEN, CDR2 SYDVKM. CDR3 DNA sequence: TGTGCCAGCAGTTTAGGCCTAGCGGGCGTCTACGAGCAGTACTTC. Translation gives CASSLGLAGVYEQYF.

This sequence joins TRBV19 and TRBJ2-3; D ambiguous. The CDR3 extends over 12 amino acids. The germline V and J ends were trimmed by 8 bases and 1 base, with 7 bases remaining between them. Germline V gene data show CDR1 as LNHDA and CDR2 as SQIVND (reference sequence). CDR3 amino acids: CASSQGTDTQYF. The CDR3 DNA is TGTGCCAGTTCCCAGGGCACAGATACGCAGTATTTT.

The chain links TRBV19 to TRBJ1-1; tentative D call: TRBD1 (6 bases). Germline-derived CDR1 and CDR2 are LNHDA and SQIVND (reference sequence). CDR3 length equals 15 residues. Deletions cut 5 bases from V and 3 bases from J, with 16 bases between. This CDR3 reads CASSPAGTTHTEAFF. CDR3 coding DNA: TGTGCCAGTAGTCCGGCCGGGACAACGCACACTGAAGCTTTCTTT.

This chain joins TRBV14 and TRBJ1-5; 10 bases match TRBD1. From germline, CDR1 is SGHDN and CDR2 FVKESK. With V trimmed by 0 bases and J by 7 bases, 3 bases remained unmatched. The CDR3 has 15 residues. This chain's CDR3 is CASSQEGQGKQPQHF. The CDR3 DNA reads as TGTGCCAGCAGCCAAGAGGGACAGGGGAAACAGCCCCAGCATTTT.

The gene calls are TRBV18 and TRBJ2-1; D unresolved. The CDR3 spans 13 residues. Deletions cut 6 bases from V and 1 base from J, with 7 bases between. The germline V gene encodes CDR1 KGHSH and CDR2 LQKENI. The CDR3: CASSLGSYNEQFF. The CDR3, as DNA: TGTGCCAGCTCCCTAGGATCCTACAATGAGCAGTTCTTC.

The chain links TRBV2 to TRBJ2-3; 7 positions agree with TRBD2. The CDR3 covers 12 residues. The germline V gene encodes CDR1 SNHLY and CDR2 FYNNEI. Trimming removed 7 bases from V and 6 bases from J; junction bases left unmatched: 4. The CDR3 DNA reads TGTGCCAGCACCGGGGAGGGGGATACGCAGTATTTT. Encoded protein: CASTGEGDTQYF.

The rearrangement links TRBV2 to TRBJ2-1; D may be TRBD2 (6 bases). This CDR3 is 13 amino acids long. Per germline, CDR1 SNHLY and CDR2 FYNNEI. V dropped 0 bases and J dropped 10 bases, with 10 bases sitting between them. CDR3 amino acids: CASSEAGAGEQFF. The CDR3 DNA is TGTGCCAGCAGTGAAGCAGGGGCGGGGGAGCAGTTCTTC.

The gene calls are TRBV19 and TRBJ1-1, with unresolved D. Germline CDR1 is LNHDA and CDR2 is SQIVND (reference sequence). This CDR3 region has 13 residues. The V end lost 3 bases, the J end lost 4 bases, and 9 bases lay between the germline ends. The CDR3: CASSIGVSTEAFF. The CDR3 DNA reads as TGTGCCAGTAGTATCGGGGTGAGCACTGAAGCTTTCTTT.